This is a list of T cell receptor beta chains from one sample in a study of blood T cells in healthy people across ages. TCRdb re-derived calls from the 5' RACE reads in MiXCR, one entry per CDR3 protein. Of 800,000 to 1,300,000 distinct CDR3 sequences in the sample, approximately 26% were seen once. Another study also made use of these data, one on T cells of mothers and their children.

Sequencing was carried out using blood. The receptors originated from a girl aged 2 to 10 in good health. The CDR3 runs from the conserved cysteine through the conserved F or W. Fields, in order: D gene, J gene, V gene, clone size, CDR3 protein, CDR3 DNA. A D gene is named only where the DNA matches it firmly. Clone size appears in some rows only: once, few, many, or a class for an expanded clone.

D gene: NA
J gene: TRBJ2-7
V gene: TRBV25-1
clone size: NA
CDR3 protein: CASSESGATGRKDF
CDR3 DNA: TGTGCCAGCAGTGAATCCGGGGCGACAGGGAGGAAGGACTTC

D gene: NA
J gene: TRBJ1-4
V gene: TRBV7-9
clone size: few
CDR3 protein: CASSDRNEKLFF
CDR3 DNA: TGTGCCAGCAGCGATCGAAATGAAAAACTGTTTTTT

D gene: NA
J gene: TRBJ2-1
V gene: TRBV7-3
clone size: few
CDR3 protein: CASSPTQDHNEQFF
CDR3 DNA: TGTGCCAGCAGCCCTACCCAGGACCACAATGAGCAGTTCTTC

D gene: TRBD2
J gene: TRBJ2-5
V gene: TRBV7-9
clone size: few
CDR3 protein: CASSAANRDYQETQYF
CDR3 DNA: TGTGCCAGCAGCGCAGCTAACCGGGACTATCAAGAGACCCAGTACTTC

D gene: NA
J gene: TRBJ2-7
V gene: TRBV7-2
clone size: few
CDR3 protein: CASSTGRGYEQYF
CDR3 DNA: TGTGCCAGCAGCACAGGAAGGGGGTACGAGCAGTACTTC

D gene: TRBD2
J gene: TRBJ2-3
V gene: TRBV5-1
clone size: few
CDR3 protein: CASSKSGRSPDTQYF
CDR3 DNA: TGCGCCAGCAGTAAAAGCGGGAGGTCTCCAGATACGCAGTATTTT

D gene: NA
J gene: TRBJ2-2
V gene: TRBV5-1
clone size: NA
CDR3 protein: CASSRGGKNTGELFF
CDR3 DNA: TGCGCCAGCAGCCGGGGTGGAAAGAACACCGGGGAGCTGTTTTTT

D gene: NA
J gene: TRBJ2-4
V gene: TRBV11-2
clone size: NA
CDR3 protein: CASSSQVTLAKNIQYF
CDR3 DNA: TGTGCCAGCAGCTCCCAGGTTACCCTAGCCAAAAACATTCAGTACTTC

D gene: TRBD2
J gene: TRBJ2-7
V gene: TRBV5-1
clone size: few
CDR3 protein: CASSKRGSSYEQYF
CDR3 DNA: TGCGCCAGCAGCAAGCGGGGCAGCTCCTACGAGCAGTACTTC

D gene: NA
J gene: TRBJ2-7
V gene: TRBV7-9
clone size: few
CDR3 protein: CASSSQVRARGGYEQYF
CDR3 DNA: TGTGCCAGCAGCTCCCAGGTCCGGGCCCGGGGAGGCTACGAGCAGTACTTC

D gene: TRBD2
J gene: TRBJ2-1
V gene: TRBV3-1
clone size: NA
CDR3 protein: CASSPGLAGESEQFF
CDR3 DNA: TGTGCCAGCAGCCCGGGACTAGCGGGAGAGAGTGAGCAGTTCTTC

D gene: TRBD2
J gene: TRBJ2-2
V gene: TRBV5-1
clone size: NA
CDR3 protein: CASSRSGGDTGELFF
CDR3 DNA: TGCGCCAGCAGCCGTTCGGGAGGCGACACCGGGGAGCTGTTTTTT

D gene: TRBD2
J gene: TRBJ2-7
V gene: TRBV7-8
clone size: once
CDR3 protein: CAGSLIAGGLNSYEQYF
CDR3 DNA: TGTGCCGGCAGCTTAATAGCGGGAGGGCTTAATTCCTACGAGCAGTACTTC

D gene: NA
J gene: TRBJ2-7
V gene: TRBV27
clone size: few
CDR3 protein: CASSPFLGSSYEQYF
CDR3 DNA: TGTGCCAGCAGTCCTTTCCTTGGGAGCTCCTACGAGCAGTACTTC

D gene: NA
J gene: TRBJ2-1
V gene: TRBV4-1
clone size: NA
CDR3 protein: CASSQRADNEQFF
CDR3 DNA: TGCGCCAGCAGCCAAAGGGCGGACAATGAGCAGTTCTTC

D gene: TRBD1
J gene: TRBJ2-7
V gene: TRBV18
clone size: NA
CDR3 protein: CASSPPLQGAPNF
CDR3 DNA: TGTGCCAGCTCACCACCGTTGCAGGGGGCGCCCAACTTC

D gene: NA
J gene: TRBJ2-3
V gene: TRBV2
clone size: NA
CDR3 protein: CASEASTDTQYF
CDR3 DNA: TGTGCCAGCGAGGCGTCCACAGATACGCAGTATTTT

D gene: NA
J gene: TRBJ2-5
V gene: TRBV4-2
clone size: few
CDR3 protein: CASNIGPGETQYF
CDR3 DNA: TGTGCCAGCAACATTGGACCCGGAGAGACCCAGTACTTC

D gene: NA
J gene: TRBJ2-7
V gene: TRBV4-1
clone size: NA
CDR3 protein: CASSQGRAGTYEQYF
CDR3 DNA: TGCGCCAGCAGCCAAGGGAGGGCAGGGACCTACGAGCAGTACTTC

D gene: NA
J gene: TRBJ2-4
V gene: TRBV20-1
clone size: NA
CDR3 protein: CSAKFPGRGENIQYF
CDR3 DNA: TGCAGTGCTAAGTTTCCGGGGCGAGGGGAAAACATTCAGTACTTC

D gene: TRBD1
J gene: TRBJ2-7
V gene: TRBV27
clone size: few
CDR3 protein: CASSGTGGAYEQYF
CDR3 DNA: TGTGCCAGCAGCGGGACAGGGGGGGCCTACGAGCAGTACTTC

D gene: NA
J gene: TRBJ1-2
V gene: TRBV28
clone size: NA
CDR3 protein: CASKTRGAIVLSRPNF
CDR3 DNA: TGTGCCAGCAAGACCCGCGGAGCCATTGTTTTAAGTCGGCCCAACTTC

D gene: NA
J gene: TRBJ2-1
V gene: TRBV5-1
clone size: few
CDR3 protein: CANKRDPTYNEQFF
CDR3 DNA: TGCGCCAATAAGAGGGATCCCACTTACAATGAGCAGTTCTTC

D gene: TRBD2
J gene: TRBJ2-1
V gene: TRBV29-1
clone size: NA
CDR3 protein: CSVEGLAGDNEQFF
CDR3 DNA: TGCAGCGTTGAGGGACTAGCGGGAGACAATGAGCAGTTCTTC

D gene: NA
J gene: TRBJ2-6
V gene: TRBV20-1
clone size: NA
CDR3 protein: CSASPRQSSGANVLTF
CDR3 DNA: TGCAGTGCTAGCCCCCGGCAGAGCTCTGGGGCCAACGTCCTGACTTTC

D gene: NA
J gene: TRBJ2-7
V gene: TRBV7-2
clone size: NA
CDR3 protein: CASSPAGRYEQYF
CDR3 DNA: TGTGCCAGCAGCCCCGCGGGAAGATACGAGCAGTACTTC

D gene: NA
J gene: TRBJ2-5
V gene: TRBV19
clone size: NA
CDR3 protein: CASSILGAQETQYF
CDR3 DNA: TGTGCCAGTAGTATTCTCGGAGCCCAAGAGACCCAGTACTTC

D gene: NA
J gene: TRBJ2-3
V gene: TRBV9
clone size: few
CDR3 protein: CASSVEGTLDTQYF
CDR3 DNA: TGTGCCAGCAGCGTAGAGGGAACTCTAGATACGCAGTATTTT

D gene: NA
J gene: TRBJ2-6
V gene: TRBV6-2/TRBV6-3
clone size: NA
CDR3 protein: CASSSTGVLADTFSGANVLTF
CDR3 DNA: TGTGCCAGCAGTTCAACAGGGGTACTAGCGGATACCTTCTCTGGGGCCAACGTCCTGACTTTC

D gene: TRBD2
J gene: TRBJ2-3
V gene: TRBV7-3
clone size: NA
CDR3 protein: CASSLIAGVNTDTQYF
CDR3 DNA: TGTGCCAGCAGCTTAATTGCGGGAGTGAACACAGATACGCAGTATTTT

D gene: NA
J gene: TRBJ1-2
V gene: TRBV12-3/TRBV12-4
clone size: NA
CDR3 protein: CASSKPNNRVDGYTF
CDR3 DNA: TGTGCCAGCAGCAAACCGAATAACAGGGTTGATGGCTACACCTTC

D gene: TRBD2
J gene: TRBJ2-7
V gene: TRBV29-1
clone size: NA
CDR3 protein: CSVPGLAGGNSEQYF
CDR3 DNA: TGCAGCGTTCCTGGGCTAGCGGGAGGAAATAGCGAACAGTACTTC

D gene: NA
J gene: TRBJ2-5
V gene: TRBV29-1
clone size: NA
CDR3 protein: CSVELGGEEEETQYF
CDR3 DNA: TGCAGCGTTGAATTGGGTGGTGAAGAGGAAGAGACCCAGTACTTC

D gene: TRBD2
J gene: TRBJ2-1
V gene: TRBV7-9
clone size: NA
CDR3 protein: CASSFPAGNEQFF
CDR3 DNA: TGTGCCAGCAGCTTTCCAGCGGGGAATGAGCAGTTCTTC

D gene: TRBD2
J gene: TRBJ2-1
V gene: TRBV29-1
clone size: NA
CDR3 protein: CSVLAGSYNEQFF
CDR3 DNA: TGCAGCGTTCTAGCGGGCTCCTACAATGAGCAGTTCTTC

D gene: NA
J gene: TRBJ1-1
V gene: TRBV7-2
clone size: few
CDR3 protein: CASSLGGLVTEAFF
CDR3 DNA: TGTGCCAGCAGCTTAGGGGGGTTAGTCACTGAAGCTTTCTTT

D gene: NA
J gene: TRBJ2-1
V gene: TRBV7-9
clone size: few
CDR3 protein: CASSLAGDPNEQFF
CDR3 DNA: TGTGCCAGCAGCTTAGCGGGAGATCCGAATGAGCAGTTCTTC

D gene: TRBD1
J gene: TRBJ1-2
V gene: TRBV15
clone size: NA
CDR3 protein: CATSSDRENYGYTF
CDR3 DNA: TGTGCCACCAGCAGTGACAGGGAAAACTATGGCTACACCTTC

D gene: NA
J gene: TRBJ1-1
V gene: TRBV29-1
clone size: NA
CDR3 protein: CSVEGDHTEAFF
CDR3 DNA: TGCAGCGTGGAAGGGGACCACACTGAAGCTTTCTTT

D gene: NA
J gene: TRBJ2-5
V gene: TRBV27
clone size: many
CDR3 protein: CASSSRRGQETQYF
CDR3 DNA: TGTGCCAGCAGTTCCAGGCGGGGACAAGAGACCCAGTACTTC

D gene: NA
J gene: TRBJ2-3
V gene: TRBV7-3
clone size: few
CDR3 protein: CASSLVIGTDTQYF
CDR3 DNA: TGTGCCAGCAGCTTAGTGATAGGGACAGATACGCAGTATTTT